The entry below gives a single T cell receptor (beta chain) sequence along with its context. It lacks a known antigen. No base quality values were provided; no much bigger clone lies one nucleotide off. This entry is derived from a study of blood T cell repertoires in COVID-19 (dated by TCRdb to about 2020). Concerning the study at large: Collaborator samples came from the United States, Italy and Spain and covered acute and convalescent phases of COVID-19. The prospective study material was composed of cDNA or gDNA derived from T cells, B-cell-depleted T cells, or PBMCs. Subjects who had been exposed to COVID-19, were actively infected with it, or had recovered from it provided the deeply sampled blood TCRbeta repertoires that made up the dataset. A freely available public database, intended as a resource for researchers studying the immune response to SARS-CoV-2, is where the repertoires were released. The samples were drawn from the first 160 participants of the ongoing ImmuneRACE study and from 950 to 1,500 subjects provided by 6 global collaborators. Nearly every sample came with metadata listing a de-identified subject ID, COVID-19 status, age in years and sex. Where available, HLA class I and class II types were obtained from metadata supplied by the sample provider rather than from assay-based typing.

The collaborating institutions used their own protocols to collect whole blood in K2EDTA tubes. Collaborator samples were shipped for TCRbeta analysis as frozen whole blood, isolated PBMCs, or DNA extracted from either sample type. The junction shows trimming of 4 bases on V and 7 bases on J, and the gene matches do not reach 11 bases of it. There are 15 amino acids in the CDR3, from cysteine to phenylalanine inclusive. Left in the record is the CDR3 DNA by itself, 45 bases read in frame from the first base. CDR1 is given as ENHRY and CDR2 as SYGVKD, both from the germline V gene. TCRbeta CDR3 regions were amplified from genomic DNA by means of the immunoSEQ Assay, a bias-controlled multiplex PCR. For the original study's pipeline: The number of nucleated cells in each sample was estimated by amplification of reference gene primers within the assay. Sequence reads were collapsed and filtered to measure the absolute abundance of every unique TCRbeta CDR3 rearrangement. For each sample, productive Simpson clonality was calculated as the square root of Simpson's diversity index over productive rearrangements. In its TCRdb copy, this immuneACCESS table keeps in-frame sequences only and misses some clones. Where compared with another copy, unresolved V genes explain less than half of these, and the others have no known cause. V and J calls and clone size come straight from that table; D and trimming were deduced from the DNA. The sample table lists about 60,000 clones, 75% to 90% of them with a count of one. The biggest ten clones account for about 16% of the sample.

Study-wide findings and limitations: Clinical and demographic metadata were provided uncurated, with the amount varying by source and participant.

What was sequenced was peripheral blood. The receptor was isolated from a human donor in a cohort sampled during active COVID-19. The rearrangement joined TRBV10-3 to TRBJ1-2; the junction holds 8 bases that match TRBD1. Read as DNA, the sequence is TGTGCCATCAGTGGAAATTCCGGGACAGGAGTTGGCTACACCTTC. Protein translation: CAISGNSGTGVGYTF.